Reported below is one TCR beta chain. Authors' data handling: Amplification of reference gene primers was used by the study to estimate nucleated cell counts. Profiled with immunoSEQ multiplex PCR; TCRdb holds only in-frame clones, not every one. V, J and clone size were drawn from that table, and D and trimming were deduced from the DNA. The sample contains over 400,000 clones, about 88% of which appear only once. Patients in Seattle were enrolled during active infection, then followed longitudinally. This record comes from a study of blood T cell repertoires in COVID-19. The overall study: From the United States, Italy and Spain came samples of acute and convalescent COVID-19.

Trimming cost V 4 bases and J 3 bases; bases outside gene matches: 5. Looked up from germline, CDR1 is LNHDA and CDR2 is SQIVND (reference sequence). The CDR3 runs 14 residues. The clonotype was recovered from a woman in her fifties or sixties with COVID-19, enrolled during active disease. Sequencing was done on a sample of peripheral blood. The V call is TRBV19, the J call TRBJ1-2; 7 bases line up with TRBD1. CDR3 sequence (DNA): TGTGCCAGTAGTAGACGGACAGGCGACTATGGCTACACCTTC. Translating it yields CASSRRTGDYGYTF.